This TCR beta chain was captured by sequencing in a study of spatial heterogeneity in lung cancer. For the study at large: In the raw reads, each unique TCR and UMI combination was present more than ten times on average.

Time point: sample taken at primary tumor resection. From tumor, nontumor lung or frozen PBMC, whole RNA was taken unsorted for sequencing. TCR cDNA molecules each carried a unique molecular identifier. TCRdb reprocessed the 5' RACE reads via MiXCR and lists one record per CDR3 protein. The sample has roughly 25,000 distinct CDR3 sequences; 4.7% are singletons. This clonotype was counted at least ten times. Germline V lookup: CDR1 SGHNT, CDR2 YYREEE (reference sequence). The CDR3 totals 13 residues. Trimming removed 4 bases from V and 5 bases from J; junction bases left unmatched: 5. The input for sequencing was PBMCs, taken at surgery. The chain recombines TRBV5-4 with TRBJ2-5; 7 positions agree with TRBD2. This TCR derives from a male donor with early-stage non-small cell lung cancer. CDR3 protein: CASSPGLTETQYF. CDR3 nucleotide sequence: TGTGCCAGCAGCCCGGGACTAACGGAGACCCAGTACTTC.